A single sample gave rise to the 8 T cell receptor beta chains below, sequenced in a study of blood T cell repertoires in COVID-19. Here immunoSEQ multiplex PCR was the method, and the copy in TCRdb shows in-frame clones only, minus some. The profile shows around 80,000 clones, approximately 82% of them singletons. The sample comprised peripheral blood. These receptors were taken from a human donor in a cohort sampled during active COVID-19.

The gene calls are TRBV4-2 and TRBJ2-7; TRBD2 is a possible D gene (7 bases). CDR3 length: 15 amino acids. Trimming pared 1 base from V and 3 bases from J, leaving 13 bases between. Looked up from germline, CDR1 is LGHNA and CDR2 is YNFKEQ. The DNA of the CDR3 is TGTGCCAGCAGCCAAGTCGGGGGGCTGCGCTACGAGCAGTACTTC. The encoded protein is CASSQVGGLRYEQYF.

The V call is TRBV19, the J call TRBJ1-5; D not certain. The germline gives CDR1 LNHDA, CDR2 SQIVND (reference sequence). With 2 bases removed from V and 1 base from J, the gap between germline ends came to 9 bases. The CDR3 sequence is 15 residues long. The CDR3 reads CASSILAESNQPQHF. Written as DNA, the CDR3 is TGTGCCAGTAGTATACTGGCGGAGAGCAATCAGCCCCAGCATTTT.

The genes are TRBV5-1 and TRBJ2-1; 10 bases are shared with TRBD2. CDR1 and CDR2 from the germline V gene are SGHRS and YFSETQ. Unmatched junction bases numbered 16, after V lost 4 bases and J lost 6 bases. The CDR3 consists of 18 residues. The CDR3 DNA reads TGCGCCAGCAGCCTGGGGCTAGCGGGGGCCCCGATGGGCAATGAGCAGTTCTTC. Amino acid sequence: CASSLGLAGAPMGNEQFF.

This clone was seen more than once but under ten times. The chain employs TRBV2 and TRBJ2-1, with 7 bases matching TRBD2. The CDR3 length is 16 residues. CDR1 SNHLY and CDR2 FYNNEI come from the germline V gene. V trimming: 2 bases; J trimming: 4 bases; junction bases outside the gene matches: 8. The CDR3 nucleotides read TGTGCCAGCAGTGAACTGGGCGGGGGTCTTTACAATGAGCAGTTCTTC. Protein sequence: CASSELGGGLYNEQFF.

The rearrangement uses TRBV2 and TRBJ1-1; TRBD1 matches at 8 bases. From germline, CDR1 is SNHLY and CDR2 FYNNEI. V lost 5 bases to trimming and J lost 0 bases; unmatched junction nucleotides: 5. The CDR3 spans 15 residues. DNA of the CDR3: TGTGCCAGCAGTCGACAGGGGATCATGAACACTGAAGCTTTCTTT. It specifies CASSRQGIMNTEAFF.

This clone has a handful of counts. V and J are TRBV3-1 (or the pseudogene TRBV3-2) and TRBJ1-1; 7 bases match TRBD1. The V gene's germline CDR1 is LGHDT and CDR2 YNNKEL (reference sequence). The CDR3 has 12 residues. The V segment lost 4 bases and the J segment 11 bases; nucleotides outside the gene matches: 7. The CDR3 loop is CASSLDRAGAFF. CDR3 bases: TGTGCCAGCAGCCTTGACAGGGCGGGTGCTTTCTTT.

V gene TRBV2 combines with J gene TRBJ1-5, with TRBD1 matching over 7 bases. The CDR3 runs to 14 residues. Trimming cost V 7 bases and J 4 bases; bases outside gene matches: 7. CDR1 is SNHLY and CDR2 is FYNNEI in the germline V gene. This CDR3 reads CASTQGQTNQPQHF. The CDR3 DNA is TGTGCCAGCACCCAGGGACAGACGAATCAGCCCCAGCATTTT.

The chain couples TRBV7-3 to TRBJ1-1, with 7 nucleotides matching TRBD1. The CDR3 has 13 amino acids. The germline CDR1 and CDR2 sequences are SGHTA and FQGTGA. Trimming removed 3 bases from V and 3 bases from J; junction bases left unmatched: 1. The CDR3: CASSFDRDTEAFF. In DNA form, the CDR3 reads TGTGCCAGCAGCTTTGACAGGGACACTGAAGCTTTCTTT.